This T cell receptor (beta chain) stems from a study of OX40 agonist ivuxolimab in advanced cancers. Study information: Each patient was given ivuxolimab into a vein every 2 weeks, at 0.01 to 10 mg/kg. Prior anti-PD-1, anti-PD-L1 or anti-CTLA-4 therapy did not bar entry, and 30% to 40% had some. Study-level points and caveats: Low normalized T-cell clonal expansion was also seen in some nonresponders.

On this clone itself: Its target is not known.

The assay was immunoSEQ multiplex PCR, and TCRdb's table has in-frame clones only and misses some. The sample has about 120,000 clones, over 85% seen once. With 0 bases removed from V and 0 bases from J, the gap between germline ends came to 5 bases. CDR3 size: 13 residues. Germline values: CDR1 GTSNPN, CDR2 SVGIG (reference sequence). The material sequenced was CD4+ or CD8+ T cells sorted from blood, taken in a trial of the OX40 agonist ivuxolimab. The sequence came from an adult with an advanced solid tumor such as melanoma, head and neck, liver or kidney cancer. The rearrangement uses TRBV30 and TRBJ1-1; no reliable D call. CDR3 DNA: TGTGCCTGGAGTGTCGGGATGAACACTGAAGCTTTCTTT. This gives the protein CAWSVGMNTEAFF.